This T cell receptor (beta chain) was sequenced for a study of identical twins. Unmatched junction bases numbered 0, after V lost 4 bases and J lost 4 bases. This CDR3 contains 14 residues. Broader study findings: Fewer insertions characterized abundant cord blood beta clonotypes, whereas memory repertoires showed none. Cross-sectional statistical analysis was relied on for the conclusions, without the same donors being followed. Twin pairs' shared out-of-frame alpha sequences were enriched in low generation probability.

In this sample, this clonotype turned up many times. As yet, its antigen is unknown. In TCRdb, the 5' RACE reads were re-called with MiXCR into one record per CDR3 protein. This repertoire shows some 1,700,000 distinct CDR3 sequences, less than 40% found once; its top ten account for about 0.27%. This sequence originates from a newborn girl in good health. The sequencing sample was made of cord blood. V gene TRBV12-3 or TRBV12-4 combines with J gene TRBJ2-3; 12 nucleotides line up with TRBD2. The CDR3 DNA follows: TGTGCCAGCAGTTCTAGCGGGGGGGCAGATACGCAGTATTTT. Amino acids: CASSSSGGADTQYF.